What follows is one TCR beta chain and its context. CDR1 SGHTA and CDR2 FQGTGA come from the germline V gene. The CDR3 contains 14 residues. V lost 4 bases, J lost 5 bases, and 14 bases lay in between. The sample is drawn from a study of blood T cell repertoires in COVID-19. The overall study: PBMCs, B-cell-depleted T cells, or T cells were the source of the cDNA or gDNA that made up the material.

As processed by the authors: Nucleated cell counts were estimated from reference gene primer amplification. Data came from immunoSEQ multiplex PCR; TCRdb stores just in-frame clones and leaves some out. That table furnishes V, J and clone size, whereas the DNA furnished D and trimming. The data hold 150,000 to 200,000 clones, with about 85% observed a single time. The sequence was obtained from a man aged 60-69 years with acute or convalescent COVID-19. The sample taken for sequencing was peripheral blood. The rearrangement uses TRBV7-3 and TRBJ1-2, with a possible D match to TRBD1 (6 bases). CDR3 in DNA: TGTGCCAGCAGCTCAGGTCGGACAGCTTATGGCTACACCTTC. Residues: CASSSGRTAYGYTF.